This T cell receptor (beta chain) was captured in a study of blood T cell repertoires in COVID-19. Whole-study context: Acute and convalescent COVID-19 samples came from the United States, Italy and Spain.

Notes on this clone: This CDR3 is also generated by other DNA sequences in the sample.

The repertoire was sequenced with immunoSEQ multiplex PCR; TCRdb's copy has only in-frame clones and lacks some. The sample has around 280,000 clones; nearly 90% are singletons. The J segment lost 2 bases and the V segment lost 2 bases, leaving 1 base of the junction unmatched. The CDR3 is made up of 15 amino acids. CDR1 SGHNT and CDR2 YYREEE come from the germline V gene (reference sequence). Study members were between roughly 18 and 100 years old and lived in 24 US regions. Participant-given clinical history determined each cohort assignment. This sequence originates from a woman aged 18-30 years with acute COVID-19. The V call is TRBV5-4, the J call TRBJ2-7, with 13 bases matching TRBD2. Material: PBMCs or T cells enriched from blood (not recorded which). This CDR3 is CASSLGTSGTYEQYF. CDR3 nucleotide sequence: TGTGCCAGCAGCTTAGGGACTAGCGGGACCTACGAGCAGTACTTC.